Below are 25 T cell receptor beta chains sequenced from a single sample in a study of T-cell memory formation after mild COVID-19. TCRdb passed the 5' RACE reads through MiXCR, listing each CDR3 protein once. Of about 130,000 distinct CDR3 sequences in the sample, approximately 5.9% were seen once. Material for sequencing was PBMCs or a T cell subset sorted from them (not recorded which). These receptors came from an adult woman who had mild COVID-19 (a few samples of this study predate the infection). Cell type and time point are not known.

The sample holds many counts of this clonotype. The J gene is TRBJ2-1, the V gene TRBV3-1; 8 bases line up with TRBD2. Germline CDR1 LGHDT, CDR2 YNNKEL (reference sequence). The CDR3 is 20 amino acids. Unmatched junction bases numbered 23, after V lost 7 bases and J lost 3 bases. CDR3 nucleotide sequence: TGTGCCAGCATCCCAGTCAGACTAGCGTTAACCCCACACCACTACAATGAGCAGTTCTTC. Its protein product is CASIPVRLALTPHHYNEQFF.

This clonotype was observed many times. The chain recombines TRBV7-2 with TRBJ2-7; D is perhaps TRBD2 (6 bases). CDR3 length equals 16 residues. Trimming took 2 bases from V and 3 from J, leaving 17 bases between them. Germline V gene sequence: CDR1 SGHTA, CDR2 FQGNSA. CDR3 protein: CASSLYHGTRHYEQYF. The CDR3 nucleotides read TGTGCCAGCAGCTTATACCACGGGACTCGTCACTACGAGCAGTACTTC. Full variable domain (rest looked up from reference TRBV7-2 and TRBJ2-7): GAGVSQSPSNKVTEKGKDVELRCDPISGHTALYWYRQSLGQGLEFLIYFQGNSAPDKSGLPSDRFSAERTGGSVSTLTIQRTQQEDSAVYLCASSLYHGTRHYEQYFGPGTRLTVT.

This clonotype was seen many times. The chain links TRBV5-5 to TRBJ1-1; D uncertain. Germline loops: CDR1 SGHKS, CDR2 YYEKEE (reference sequence). The germline V and J ends were trimmed by 0 bases and 0 bases, with 9 bases remaining between them. CDR3 length: 15 residues. CDR3 coding DNA: TGTGCCAGCAGCTTGGTGTCGGGAGTGAACACTGAAGCTTTCTTT. Translation: CASSLVSGVNTEAFF.

This clonotype was observed a few times. CDR3 loop: CATSDLTSGISTDTQYF. The CDR3 DNA follows: TGTGCCACCAGTGATTTAACCAGCGGGATAAGCACAGATACGCAGTATTTT. The gene calls are TRBV24-1 and TRBJ2-3; 7 bases match TRBD2. In germline, CDR1 is KGHDR, CDR2 SFDVKD. The CDR3 is 17 amino acids. The J segment lost 0 bases and the V segment lost 1 base, leaving 6 bases of the junction unmatched.

The CDR3 nucleotides read TGTGCCAGCAGTTTGGGGGGAGCTCTAGCCAAAAACATTCAGTACTTC. This translates into CASSLGGALAKNIQYF. The J gene is TRBJ2-4, the V gene TRBV12-3 or TRBV12-4, with D possibly TRBD2 on 6 matching bases. V was trimmed by 3 bases and J by 0 bases, leaving 12 bases between them. The CDR3 length is 16 residues.

The chain recombines TRBV20-1 with TRBJ1-5, with D tentatively TRBD1 (6 bases). The germline V gene has CDR1 DFQATT and CDR2 SNEGSKA (reference sequence). The CDR3 has 15 residues. V lost 3 bases and J 6 bases, leaving 18 bases between the germline ends. CDR3 loop: CSASPQGRGSQPQHF. The CDR3 bases are TGCAGTGCTAGCCCACAGGGAAGAGGGAGTCAGCCCCAGCATTTT.

The CDR3: CASSLGGADTQYF. DNA for the CDR3: TGCGCCAGCAGCTTGGGGGGTGCAGATACGCAGTATTTT. The chain joins TRBV5-1 to TRBJ2-3; D ambiguous. The V gene lost 0 bases and the J gene lost 4 bases, with 6 bases spanning the gap. Germline CDR1 and CDR2: SGHRS and YFSETQ. The CDR3 spans 13 residues.

The chain links TRBV7-2 to TRBJ1-5, with D perhaps matching TRBD1 (6 bases). Germline-derived CDR1 and CDR2 are SGHTA and FQGNSA. Trimming removed 1 base from V and 4 bases from J, with 17 bases in between. The CDR3 is made up of 17 amino acids. The CDR3: CASSLELSAGANQPQHF. The CDR3 nucleotides are TGTGCCAGCAGCTTAGAATTGTCGGCAGGGGCGAATCAGCCCCAGCATTTT. The full variable domain, completed using reference TRBV7-2 and TRBJ1-5, is GAGVSQSPSNKVTEKGKDVELRCDPISGHTALYWYRQSLGQGLEFLIYFQGNSAPDKSGLPSDRFSAERTGGSVSTLTIQRTQQEDSAVYLCASSLELSAGANQPQHFGDGTRLSIL.

There are a few counts of this clonotype. This chain uses TRBV20-1 with TRBJ1-2; tentative D call: TRBD1 (5 bases). The germline gives CDR1 DFQATT, CDR2 SNEGSKA (reference sequence). With 0 bases removed from V and 7 bases from J, the gap between germline ends came to 24 bases. The CDR3 runs to 17 residues. The CDR3 spells CSARDPTRQRSRSGYTF. DNA for the CDR3: TGCAGTGCTAGAGATCCGACTCGACAGCGTTCCCGGAGTGGCTACACCTTC.

In this sample, this clonotype turned up many times. This chain links TRBV7-8 with TRBJ1-2; D gene uncertain. The CDR3 covers 13 residues. V was pared by 3 bases and J by 8 bases, with 13 bases between. In germline, CDR1 is SGHVS, CDR2 FQNEAQ. The CDR3 spells CASSFAGTAGYTF. DNA for the CDR3: TGTGCCAGCAGCTTCGCAGGAACTGCCGGCTACACCTTC.

This clonotype occurred a few times. This rearrangement joins TRBV12-3 or TRBV12-4 to TRBJ1-3; unclear D gene. The CDR3 runs 16 residues. Trimming removed 6 bases at V and 2 bases at J, with 17 bases between. The CDR3 nucleotides are TGTGCCAGCAGGATGAGACGTATCAGTCCTGGAAACACCATATATTTT. Encoded protein: CASRMRRISPGNTIYF.

This clonotype was recorded many times. The chain carries TRBV2 and TRBJ1-2; D is unclear. Germline V gene sequence: CDR1 SNHLY, CDR2 FYNNEI. The V gene lost 3 bases and the J gene lost 5 bases, with 4 bases spanning the gap. The CDR3 loop spans 11 amino acids. The CDR3 protein is CASSEGYGYTF. CDR3 bases: TGTGCCAGCAGTGAGGGGTATGGCTACACCTTC.

This clonotype was counted at least ten times. The V and J genes are TRBV12-3 or TRBV12-4 and TRBJ2-2; D tentatively fits TRBD1 or TRBD2 (5 bases each). This CDR3 has 13 residues. V lost 2 bases, J lost 6 bases, and 7 bases lay in between. CDR3 in amino acids: CASSLTGPGELFF. CDR3 coding DNA: TGTGCCAGCAGTTTAACGGGACCCGGGGAGCTGTTTTTT.

This clonotype was found a few times. The CDR3 DNA follows: TGCGCCAGCAGCTTGGGTGTCGTTGGGAATCAGCCCCAGCATTTT. Encoded protein: CASSLGVVGNQPQHF. This rearrangement joins TRBV5-1 to TRBJ1-5; no reliable D call. Germline V CDR1 and CDR2: SGHRS, YFSETQ. The V end lost 0 bases, the J end lost 4 bases, and 11 bases lay between the germline ends. The CDR3 has 15 residues. Supplemented by reference TRBV5-1 and TRBJ1-5, the full variable domain reads KAGVTQTPRYLIKTRGQQVTLSCSPISGHRSVSWYQQTPGQGLQFLFEYFSETQRNKGNFPGRFSGRQFSNSRSEMNVSTLELGDSALYLCASSLGVVGNQPQHFGDGTRLSIL.

This chain uses TRBV10-3 with TRBJ2-7; D is undetermined. CDR3 size: 14 residues. V lost 6 bases to trimming and J lost 0 bases, with 12 bases between them. CDR1 is ENHRY, CDR2 SYGVKD, per germline. CDR3 in amino acids: CAIRDGSSSYEQYF. The CDR3 region has the DNA TGTGCCATCAGAGACGGTTCGAGCTCCTACGAGCAGTACTTC.

The rearrangement joins TRBV7-8 to TRBJ2-7, with TRBD1 matching 7 bases. Germline V gene sequence: CDR1 SGHVS, CDR2 FQNEAQ. Unmatched junction bases numbered 10, after V lost 5 bases and J lost 0 bases. CDR3 length: 16 residues. The CDR3: CASSPYDGTDSYEQYF. In DNA form, the CDR3 reads TGTGCCAGCAGCCCCTATGATGGGACAGACTCCTACGAGCAGTACTTC. Full variable domain (missing parts from reference TRBV7-8 and TRBJ2-7): GAGVSQSPRYKVAKRGQDVALRCDPISGHVSLFWYQQALGQGPEFLTYFQNEAQLDKSGLPSDRFFAERPEGSVSTLKIQRTQQEDSAVYLCASSPYDGTDSYEQYFGPGTRLTVT.

The chain employs TRBV19 and TRBJ1-1; D possibly corresponds to TRBD1 (5 bases). The germline CDR1 and CDR2 sequences are LNHDA and SQIVND (reference sequence). The CDR3 length is 14 residues. V shed 4 bases and J shed 0 bases, with 9 bases lying between them. CDR3 nucleotides: TGTGCCAGTAGTAGGGACGGGGTGAACACTGAAGCTTTCTTT. Its protein product is CASSRDGVNTEAFF. The full variable domain, with the rest looked up from reference TRBV19 and TRBJ1-1, is DGGITQSPKYLFRKEGQNVTLSCEQNLNHDAMYWYRQDPGQGLRLIYYSQIVNDFQKGDIAEGYSVSREKKESFPLTVTSAQKNPTAFYLCASSRDGVNTEAFFGQGTRLTVV.

The rearrangement links TRBV3-1 to TRBJ2-3; 8 nucleotides agree with TRBD1. After removal of 2 bases from V and 4 bases from J, the junction contained 8 bases not matched to a gene. Looked up from germline, CDR1 is LGHDT and CDR2 is YNNKEL (reference sequence). This CDR3 contains 16 residues. In DNA form, the CDR3 reads TGTGCCAGCAGCCAATCTGTAGGACAGGGCGCAGATACGCAGTATTTT. It specifies CASSQSVGQGADTQYF.

The sample holds a few counts of this clonotype. CDR3 nucleotides: TGTGCCAGCGACGACGTGACAGGGAGGCTCTCTGGGGCCAACGTCCTGACTTTC. Translated: CASDDVTGRLSGANVLTF. The rearrangement uses TRBV5-4 and TRBJ2-6, with D possibly being TRBD1 (7 bases). Germline CDR1 SGHNT, CDR2 YYREEE (reference sequence). Trimming left V 7 bases short and J 0 bases short, with 20 bases between. This CDR3 has 18 amino acids.

This clonotype was found many times. V is TRBV2 and J is TRBJ2-1; possibly TRBD2 for D (5 bases). The length of the CDR3 is 14 residues. In germline, CDR1 is SNHLY, CDR2 FYNNEI. V was clipped by 7 bases and J by 1 base, with 11 bases between them. DNA of the CDR3: TGTGCCAGCACCGCACTAGGGTCCTACAATGAGCAGTTCTTC. Translated, it gives CASTALGSYNEQFF.

This clonotype was seen at least ten times. The rearrangement joins TRBV7-6 to TRBJ2-3; no firm D call. The CDR3 is 14 amino acids. CDR1 SGHVS and CDR2 FNYEAQ come from the germline V gene. Trimming removed 1 base from V and 5 bases from J, with 10 bases in between. The CDR3 nucleotides are TGTGCCAGCAGCTTAGGCACGACGGGAGATACGCAGTATTTT. Translation gives CASSLGTTGDTQYF.

A remark on this clonotype: Sequence at one end of the junction differs from germline and may be a read error. The chain employs TRBV3-1 and TRBJ2-1, with D hard to call. In germline, CDR1 is LGHDT, CDR2 YNNKEL (reference sequence). This CDR3 comprises 14 residues. In nucleotides, the CDR3 is TGTGCAAGCAGTTTTCAAACCACACAGATTGAGCAGTTATTC. It is translated as CASSFQTTQIEQLF.

At least ten counts were recorded for this clonotype. The CDR3 loop reads CASSAPQGGGTEAFF. For the CDR3, the DNA is TGTGCCAGCAGTGCCCCCCAGGGAGGTGGGACTGAAGCTTTCTTT. The rearrangement links TRBV6-5 to TRBJ1-1; TRBD1 might be the D (5 bases). The germline gives CDR1 MNHEY, CDR2 SVGAGI. With 5 bases removed from V and 5 bases from J, the gap between germline ends came to 18 bases. CDR3 length: 15 amino acids.

This clonotype was observed at least ten times. The chain carries TRBV7-9 and TRBJ2-7; perhaps D is TRBD1 or TRBD2 (5 bases each). The CDR3 is 12 residues long. The V end was cut by 11 bases, the J end by 1 base, with 12 bases between. Germline V gene data show CDR1 as SEHNR and CDR2 as FQNEAQ (reference sequence). The DNA of the CDR3 is TGTGCCTCCGGGGCCGATTCCTACGAGCAGTACTTC. Translating it yields CASGADSYEQYF.

Many counts were recorded for this clonotype. The genes are TRBV7-9 and TRBJ1-4; 8 nucleotides line up with TRBD1. The CDR3 is 14 amino acids. V was clipped by 5 bases and J by 7 bases; unmatched bases: 6. Germline V gives CDR1 SEHNR, CDR2 FQNEAQ (reference sequence). CDR3 DNA sequence: TGTGCCAGCAGCAGAGGACAGGGTACTGAAAAACTGTTTTTT. Amino acids: CASSRGQGTEKLFF.